The 10 T cell receptor beta chains below come from one sample, sequenced in a study of blood T cell repertoires in COVID-19. Clones were read by immunoSEQ multiplex PCR, and TCRdb kept only the in-frame ones, dropping some. This sample carries around 99,000 clones, 88% of them seen once, and the ten largest clones take 6.8%. Sequencing input: peripheral blood. These TCRs come from a man aged 50 or older with active or convalescent COVID-19.

The chain recombines TRBV5-1 with TRBJ1-5; D not resolved. This CDR3 comprises 13 residues. Looked up from germline, CDR1 is SGHRS and CDR2 is YFSETQ. Trimming stripped 0 bases from V and 5 bases from J, with 6 bases between. The CDR3 loop reads CASSLDTDQPQHF. The CDR3 nucleotides are TGCGCCAGCAGCTTGGATACAGATCAGCCCCAGCATTTT.

In this sample, this clone turned up once. The CDR3 coding sequence is TGTGCCAGCAGTTTGCGGGACTCCCATGGCTACACCTTC. It encodes CASSLRDSHGYTF. V is TRBV6-2 or TRBV6-3 and J is TRBJ1-2; possibly TRBD1 for D (5 bases). Germline lookup yields CDR1 MNHEY and CDR2 SVGEGT. The CDR3 sequence is 13 residues long. V lost 4 bases, J lost 6 bases, and 12 bases lay in between.

The V gene is TRBV19, the J gene TRBJ1-1, with a tentative D call TRBD1 (5 bases). With 1 base removed from V and 11 bases from J, the gap between germline ends came to 14 bases. CDR3 length equals 13 residues. Looked up from germline, CDR1 is LNHDA and CDR2 is SQIVND (reference sequence). The CDR3 protein is CASSIVSTGTAFF. CDR3 bases: TGTGCCAGTAGTATAGTATCCACAGGAACGGCTTTCTTT. The full variable domain, completed using reference TRBV19 and TRBJ1-1, is DGGITQSPKYLFRKEGQNVTLSCEQNLNHDAMYWYRQDPGQGLRLIYYSQIVNDFQKGDIAEGYSVSREKKESFPLTVTSAQKNPTAFYLCASSIVSTGTAFFGQGTRLTVV.

This chain links TRBV27 with TRBJ2-1; tentatively, D is TRBD1 (6 bases). The CDR3 spans 15 residues. Germline CDR1 is MNHEY and CDR2 is SMNVEV (reference sequence). Trimming took off 6 bases at V and 6 bases at J, with 18 bases between the two ends. Written as DNA, the CDR3 is TGTGCCAGCAGAACAGGGTCCGCGACTTCCAATGAGCAGTTCTTC. This codes for CASRTGSATSNEQFF.

This clone was seen a single time. The chain has TRBV19 and TRBJ2-5; TRBD1 aligns across 8 bases. The CDR3 consists of 14 residues. Germline-derived CDR1 and CDR2 are LNHDA and SQIVND (reference sequence). Trimming removed 4 bases from V and 5 bases from J; junction bases left unmatched: 6. The CDR3 loop is CASSKQGAMETQYF. The CDR3 bases are TGTGCCAGTAGTAAGCAGGGGGCGATGGAGACCCAGTACTTC.

The chain uses TRBV27 and TRBJ2-7, with 8 bases that match TRBD2. Germline V CDR1 and CDR2: MNHEY, SMNVEV (reference sequence). The trim removed 6 bases at V and 7 bases at J, leaving 5 bases unmatched. The CDR3 totals 12 residues. The chain's CDR3 is CASRTSAGEQYF. The CDR3 DNA reads TGTGCCAGCAGGACTAGCGCGGGGGAGCAGTACTTC.

This clone was seen a handful of times. The chain has TRBV4-3 and TRBJ1-2, with a weak D call TRBD1 (6 bases). The CDR3 has 15 amino acids. Germline V lookup: CDR1 LGHNA, CDR2 YSLEER. Trimming left V 0 bases short and J 4 bases short, with 12 bases between. The CDR3 DNA reads as TGCGCCAGCAGCCAAGAAAGGCGGGGGCTCTATGGCTACACCTTC. Translating gives CASSQERRGLYGYTF.

The CDR3 here is CASRDLGASYNEQFF. The CDR3 coding sequence is TGCGCCAGCAGGGATCTAGGGGCCTCCTACAATGAGCAGTTCTTC. The J gene is TRBJ2-1, the V gene TRBV5-1, with D perhaps TRBD1 (5 bases). In germline, CDR1 is SGHRS, CDR2 YFSETQ. The CDR3 is made up of 15 amino acids. V dropped 5 bases and J dropped 0 bases, with 12 bases sitting between them.

The rearrangement uses TRBV24-1 and TRBJ1-1, with D maybe TRBD1 (5 bases). Germline lookup yields CDR1 KGHDR and CDR2 SFDVKD. The CDR3 covers 13 residues. Trimming took 8 bases from V and 3 from J, leaving 12 bases between them. CDR3: CATTGNRDTEAFF. CDR3 DNA: TGTGCCACCACAGGGAACAGAGACACTGAAGCTTTCTTT.

The rearrangement links TRBV4-1 to TRBJ1-1, with a weak D call TRBD1 (5 bases). This CDR3 contains 18 residues. Trimming removed 0 bases from V and 2 bases from J, with 19 bases in between. The germline gives CDR1 MGHRA, CDR2 YSYEKL. The CDR3 DNA reads TGCGCCAGCAGCCAAGATCGGGGGATGGCAAGACTCAACACTGAAGCTTTCTTT. The encoded protein is CASSQDRGMARLNTEAFF.